These 28 T cell receptor beta chains came from one sample sequenced in a study of T cell changes during pregnancy in multiple sclerosis. Profiled with immunoSEQ multiplex PCR; TCRdb holds only in-frame clones, not every one. The sample has more than 60,000 clones; around nine tenths are singletons. Sequencing was performed on peripheral blood, taken before pregnancy. The origin of the receptors is a female donor with multiple sclerosis, enrolled in a pregnancy study.

The chain joins TRBV7-2 to TRBJ2-3, with TRBD2 matching 7 bases. V lost 5 bases to trimming and J lost 1 base; unmatched junction nucleotides: 18. The CDR3 length is 19 residues. Looked up from germline, CDR1 is SGHTA and CDR2 is FQGNSA. CDR3 protein: CASSVKTPWEAGGTDTQYF. The CDR3, as DNA: TGTGCCAGCAGCGTAAAGACCCCTTGGGAGGCGGGGGGCACAGATACGCAGTATTTT.

The V call is TRBV6-5, the J call TRBJ2-3; TRBD2 matches at 12 bases. The V segment lost 6 bases and the J segment 5 bases; nucleotides outside the gene matches: 3. From germline, CDR1 is MNHEY and CDR2 SVGAGI. CDR3 length: 14 residues. The CDR3 loop reads CASRLAGGRDTQYF. The CDR3 DNA follows: TGTGCCAGCAGGCTAGCGGGGGGGAGAGATACGCAGTATTTT.

The chain links TRBV7-9 to TRBJ2-2, with unresolved D. This CDR3 has 11 residues. V was trimmed by 10 bases and J by 4 bases, leaving 7 bases between them. The germline gives CDR1 SEHNR, CDR2 FQNEAQ (reference sequence). The CDR3 spells CAIYSTGELFF. For the CDR3, the DNA is TGTGCCATATACAGCACCGGGGAGCTGTTTTTT.

The rearrangement links TRBV2 to TRBJ1-5; TRBD1 matches at 9 bases. The germline CDR1 and CDR2 sequences are SNHLY and FYNNEI. The CDR3 has 19 amino acids. Trimming removed 2 bases from V and 4 bases from J; junction bases left unmatched: 15. The CDR3: CASSEQDPYRGLTNQPQHF. Here the CDR3 DNA reads TGTGCCAGCAGTGAACAGGACCCTTACAGGGGGCTGACAAATCAGCCCCAGCATTTT.

For the CDR3, the DNA is TGTGCCAGCAGCCCTGGACAACCAGGGATTTACGAGCAGTACTTC. Translation gives CASSPGQPGIYEQYF. The chain is built from TRBV5-4 and TRBJ2-7, with D possibly being TRBD1 (5 bases). V was clipped by 4 bases and J by 4 bases, with 18 bases between them. The CDR3 covers 15 residues. The germline V gene has CDR1 SGHNT and CDR2 YYREEE (reference sequence).

V usage is TRBV7-9 and J usage is TRBJ1-5; TRBD1 agrees at 7 bases. Germline CDR1 and CDR2: SEHNR and FQNEAQ (reference sequence). The ends lost 1 base at V and 3 bases at J; junction bases unmatched: 3. This CDR3 spans 15 amino acids. This CDR3 reads CASSLGGQNNQPQHF. CDR3 DNA sequence: TGTGCCAGCAGCTTAGGGGGACAGAACAATCAGCCCCAGCATTTT.

The rearrangement links TRBV19 to TRBJ1-1; TRBD1 is a possible D gene (5 bases). Trimming removed 5 bases from V and 1 base from J, with 14 bases in between. The CDR3 loop spans 15 amino acids. CDR1 LNHDA and CDR2 SQIVND come from the germline V gene (reference sequence). The DNA of the CDR3 is TGTGCCAGTAGTTTGGGGCGGGGAAAGAACACTGAAGCTTTCTTT. This gives the protein CASSLGRGKNTEAFF.

The chain joins TRBV4-1 to TRBJ2-7; 7 nucleotides line up with TRBD2. The junction had 12 bases not matched to a gene; V was cut back by 1 base and J by 0 bases. The CDR3 extends over 18 amino acids. CDR1 MGHRA and CDR2 YSYEKL come from the germline V gene. Written as DNA, the CDR3 is TGCGCCAGCAGCCAAGCCCAGGGAAGACTAGCCCCCTCCTACGAGCAGTACTTC. Protein sequence: CASSQAQGRLAPSYEQYF.

This chain uses TRBV5-5 with TRBJ1-5; TRBD1 agrees at 7 bases. Losses at the gene ends were 4 bases for V and 0 bases for J; bases not matched to a gene: 4. Germline V CDR1 and CDR2: SGHKS, YYEKEE (reference sequence). This CDR3 is built from 15 residues. CDR3 sequence (DNA): TGTGCCAGCAGCGCACGACAGGGTAGCAATCAGCCCCAGCATTTT. It yields the protein CASSARQGSNQPQHF. Looking up the rest from reference TRBV5-5 and TRBJ1-5 gives the full variable domain: DAGVTQSPTHLIKTRGQQVTLRCSPISGHKSVSWYQQVLGQGPQFIFQYYEKEERGRGNFPDRFSARQFPNYSSELNVNALLLGDSALYLCASSARQGSNQPQHFGDGTRLSIL.

Only one count was recorded for this clone. This rearrangement joins TRBV18 to TRBJ2-5, with D possibly being TRBD2 (6 bases). V was trimmed by 1 base and J by 2 bases, leaving 14 bases between them. Germline CDR1 and CDR2: KGHSH and LQKENI. There are 16 residues in the CDR3. The DNA for the CDR3 is TGTGCCAGCTCACCACTGGGAGGACACCCACAAGAGACCCAGTACTTC. Its translation is CASSPLGGHPQETQYF.

The V gene is TRBV29-1, the J gene TRBJ1-2; no firm D call. V lost 7 bases and J lost 6, with 15 bases in between. Germline CDR1 reads SQVTM; CDR2 reads ANQGSEA. The CDR3 is made up of 12 amino acids. The CDR3 is CSARPWSNGYTF. CDR3 DNA: TGCAGCGCTAGGCCCTGGTCGAATGGCTACACCTTC.

The chain recombines TRBV2 with TRBJ1-1; D gene ambiguous. This CDR3 has 11 residues. Trimming shortened V by 2 bases and J by 11 bases, and 9 bases separated the two germline ends. Germline loops: CDR1 SNHLY, CDR2 FYNNEI. In nucleotides, the CDR3 is TGTGCCAGCAGTGAAATTTTGGGCGCTTTCTTT. Its protein product is CASSEILGAFF.

V and J are TRBV7-3 and TRBJ2-3, with D unresolved. The CDR3 has 13 residues. Trimming removed 0 bases from V and 6 bases from J, with 7 bases in between. Germline assignment: CDR1 SGHTA and CDR2 FQGTGA. The CDR3 is CASSLTGLDTQYF. The CDR3 DNA reads as TGTGCCAGCAGCTTAACCGGGTTGGATACGCAGTATTTT. Supplemented by reference TRBV7-3 and TRBJ2-3, the full variable domain reads GAGVSQTPSNKVTEKGKYVELRCDPISGHTALYWYRQSLGQGPEFLIYFQGTGAADDSGLPNDRFFAVRPEGSVSTLKIQRTERGDSAVYLCASSLTGLDTQYFGPGTRLTVL.

The J gene is TRBJ1-3, the V gene TRBV13; no firm D call. Germline CDR1 is PRHDT and CDR2 is FYEKMQ (reference sequence). Trimming removed 4 bases from V and 4 bases from J, with 8 bases in between. The CDR3 totals 13 residues. The CDR3 DNA reads TGTGCCAGCAGCTCCCCAGTCGGAAACACCATATATTTT. It yields the protein CASSSPVGNTIYF.

The J gene is TRBJ2-2, the V gene TRBV7-3; D not certain. CDR1 and CDR2 (germline): SGHTA, FQGTGA. Trimming took off 5 bases at V and 4 bases at J, with 11 bases between the two ends. The CDR3 covers 14 residues. The CDR3 DNA is TGTGCCAGCAGCCCTAAGACTGCCACCGGGGAGCTGTTTTTT. This encodes CASSPKTATGELFF.

This clone was seen a single time. The rearrangement links TRBV4-3 to TRBJ1-2; TRBD1 might be the D (5 bases). From germline, CDR1 is LGHNA and CDR2 YSLEER. This CDR3 region has 15 residues. Trimming shortened V by 0 bases and J by 4 bases, and 12 bases separated the two germline ends. The CDR3 coding sequence is TGCGCCAGCAGCCAAGATAGGGGTGGCAGCTATGGCTACACCTTC. Translating it yields CASSQDRGGSYGYTF.

This rearrangement joins TRBV2 to TRBJ2-3; 9 bases map to TRBD2. Germline CDR1 reads SNHLY; CDR2 reads FYNNEI. V trimming: 1 base; J trimming: 6 bases; junction bases outside the gene matches: 8. CDR3 size: 16 residues. The CDR3 spells CASSEVLAGLGDTQYF. The CDR3 region has the DNA TGTGCCAGCAGTGAAGTCCTAGCGGGGCTAGGGGATACGCAGTATTTT. Full variable domain (outside the CDR3, taken from reference TRBV2 and TRBJ2-3): EPEVTQTPSHQVTQMGQEVILRCVPISNHLYFYWYRQILGQKVEFLVSFYNNEISEKSEIFDDQFSVERPDGSNFTLKIRSTKLEDSAMYFCASSEVLAGLGDTQYFGPGTRLTVL.

V is TRBV9 and J is TRBJ1-5, with D maybe TRBD1 (5 bases). CDR3 length: 13 residues. The V end was cut by 8 bases, the J end by 0 bases, with 9 bases between. Germline V gene data show CDR1 as SGDLS and CDR2 as YYNGEE. CDR3 loop: CASNGGSNQPQHF. The CDR3 DNA reads TGTGCCAGTAACGGGGGTAGCAATCAGCCCCAGCATTTT.

The chain recombines TRBV21-1 with TRBJ1-3. TRBV21-1 counts as a pseudogene. There are 16 residues in the CDR3. The CDR3 here is CASSAPITVPAYTIYF. CDR3 in DNA: TGTGCCAGCAGCGCACCGATTACGGTCCCCGCGTACACCATATATTTT.

This chain connects TRBV9 to TRBJ1-2; 9 bases agree with TRBD1. The V and J ends lost 4 bases and 3 bases, in that order; junction bases with no gene match: 7. Germline CDR1 and CDR2: SGDLS and YYNGEE. The CDR3 is 15 amino acids. The CDR3 DNA follows: TGTGCCAGCAGCCGGGACAGGGAATTGCACTATGGCTACACCTTC. Its protein product is CASSRDRELHYGYTF.

The genes are TRBV6-1 and TRBJ2-5; 8 positions agree with TRBD2. With V trimmed by 4 bases and J by 3 bases, 4 bases remained unmatched. The CDR3 spans 14 residues. Germline V gives CDR1 MNHNS, CDR2 SASEGT. CDR3 loop: CASSGGGPEETQYF. In nucleotides, the CDR3 is TGTGCCAGCAGTGGCGGGGGGCCCGAAGAGACCCAGTACTTC.

The V gene is TRBV18, the J gene TRBJ2-1, with 10 positions matching TRBD2. Trimming took 2 bases from V and 8 from J; bases not matched to a gene: 3. Looked up from germline, CDR1 is KGHSH and CDR2 is LQKENI. This CDR3 comprises 14 residues. CDR3 loop: CASSPTSGAYEQFF. CDR3 nucleotides: TGTGCCAGCTCACCAACTAGCGGGGCTTATGAGCAGTTCTTC.

V usage is TRBV27 and J usage is TRBJ2-2, with D perhaps matching TRBD2 (6 bases). Germline V lookup: CDR1 MNHEY, CDR2 SMNVEV (reference sequence). V lost 4 bases to trimming and J lost 6 bases, with 15 bases between them. This CDR3 is 15 amino acids long. CDR3 protein: CASSSWREEAGELFF. CDR3 bases: TGTGCCAGCAGTTCGTGGAGGGAAGAAGCCGGGGAGCTGTTTTTT.

V usage is TRBV9 and J usage is TRBJ1-6; 8 bases align to TRBD1. The junction had 6 bases not matched to a gene; V was cut back by 4 bases and J by 6 bases. From germline, CDR1 is SGDLS and CDR2 YYNGEE. The CDR3 loop spans 15 amino acids. The CDR3 reads CASSTQGQVNSPLHF. CDR3 coding DNA: TGTGCCAGCAGCACCCAGGGACAGGTTAATTCACCCCTCCACTTT.

The chain is built from TRBV4-2 and TRBJ1-1, with a tentative D call TRBD1 (6 bases). Between the trimmed V and J ends, which lost 0 bases and 1 base, there was a span of 15 bases. Germline V gene sequence: CDR1 LGHNA, CDR2 YNFKEQ. The CDR3 sequence is 17 residues long. The CDR3 DNA follows: TGTGCCAGCAGCCAAGAGGGGGGGCGCCTTAAGAACACTGAAGCTTTCTTT. Translated: CASSQEGGRLKNTEAFF.

CDR3 nucleotide sequence: TGCAGCGTTTCCGGACACGAAAAACTGTTTTTT. This codes for CSVSGHEKLFF. This rearrangement joins TRBV29-1 to TRBJ1-4, with D perhaps matching TRBD1 (5 bases). The CDR3 sequence is 11 residues long. V was clipped by 5 bases and J by 8 bases, with 9 bases between them. Germline assignment: CDR1 SQVTM and CDR2 ANQGSEA.

The chain carries TRBV15 and TRBJ2-3, with 7 bases fitting TRBD1. Losses at the gene ends were 4 bases for V and 0 bases for J; bases not matched to a gene: 7. Per germline, CDR1 LNHNV and CDR2 YYDKDF (reference sequence). The CDR3 extends over 16 amino acids. CDR3 sequence reads: CATSTQTGFSTDTQYF. In DNA, the CDR3 is TGTGCCACCAGCACCCAGACAGGGTTCAGCACAGATACGCAGTATTTT.

The chain is built from TRBV19 and TRBJ2-5; TRBD1 matches 8 bases. Trimming took 6 bases from V and 7 from J; bases not matched to a gene: 10. Germline loops: CDR1 LNHDA, CDR2 SQIVND (reference sequence). CDR3 length: 14 amino acids. CDR3: CASRSGTGSGTQYF. CDR3 DNA sequence: TGTGCCAGTAGGTCCGGGACAGGTTCGGGGACCCAGTACTTC.